This T cell receptor (beta chain) came from a study of shared clonotypes between healthy human individuals (dated by TCRdb to the early 2020s). Concerning the study at large: The cohort comprised a couple of women and a few men aged 18 to 49 years. Between about 0.85 and 9.5 billion PBMCs per donor were obtained by leukapheresis. To increase sequencing depth and limit assay-specific biases, TCR repertoire library preparation and sequencing were carried out by different laboratories using diverse techniques. Per donor, three plates each were used for CD4 naive and CD4 memory, two for CD8 naive, and one for CD8 memory. The study deeply sequenced blood TCR repertoires of about 5 healthy adults to estimate repertoire size and the extent of clonotype sharing between individuals. The investigation overall reported the following: Sampling was restricted to blood, and TCR repertoires in tissues likely differ from the TCR repertoires found in blood. Across a few donors, approximately 5% of naive CD4, roughly 3.5% of naive CD8, 2.3% of memory CD4, and over 0.35% of memory CD8 clonotypes were shared. Larger estimated clonotype richness was generally found for naive subsets than for memory subsets. Rarefaction of sorted-subset datasets indicated incomplete sequencing despite the large sequencing depth. Pairwise subsampling led to the expectation that sequencing depth would affect the degree of clonotype sharing among donors. Because the study included a small number of donors, the genetic and exposure-history diversity represented was limited. Higher generation probabilities were observed for clonotypes shared by all four sorted-subset donors than for non-shared clonotypes.

The CDR3 holds 22 amino acids from the cysteine to the phenylalanine. The DNA shown is the 66-base CDR3, in frame from base 1. V has 4 bases trimmed and J has 8 bases trimmed; junction bases matching no gene number 34. The germline V gene gives CDR1 as SGDLS and CDR2 as YYNGEE. Note on this clone: Its antigen target is currently unknown. Base quality data are lacking; no much larger clone is found one base away.

Using the deep immunoSEQ assay, TCR CDR3 regions were amplified from genomic DNA by multiplex PCR. Genomic DNA extracted from each cell subset was distributed evenly over all wells of several immunoSEQ 96-well plates, and each plate served as one replicate. Each replicate PCR for sorted subsets received approximately 220 ng genomic DNA, equal to roughly 33,000 T cell genomes. The purified libraries were quantified using a Qubit 3.0 fluorometer, sized with a Bioanalyzer 2100, and then quantified again using the KAPA Library Quantification kit. Every immunoSEQ 96-well plate was sequenced on a separate single-read 150-cycle Illumina NextSeq 550 flow cell. Per the source publication's procedure: Because the immunoSEQ output included only junctional sequences and no quality scores, the filtering could not be the same as the filtering used for full-length reads. Sequences were annotated with PyIR, a Python wrapper for IgBLAST v1.9, using IMGT germline references to assign V/J genes and CDR3. Reads with weak V/J assignments (E-value above 1e-6), missing CDR3, stop codons, out-of-frame junctions, or ambiguous translated residues were removed. V3J clonotypes were defined as sequences sharing the same inferred V gene, J gene, and CDR3 amino acid sequence. The percentage overlap between two repertoires was calculated by dividing the number of shared unique clonotypes by the size of the smaller repertoire. Richness of each repertoire was evaluated using RTK rarefaction, the Chao1 estimator, and Recon v2.1 estimates of unobserved clonotypes. Generation probabilities were computed with OLGA for all TCRbeta clonotypes obtained by the gDNA method from a few donors. Held by TCRdb, this immuneACCESS table contains in-frame sequences only and omits some clones. Under half of the omission traces to an unresolved V gene where checked; the cause of the rest is unknown. V, J and clone size were drawn from that table, and D and trimming were deduced from the DNA. Counted in this sample were about 1,900,000 clones; about 95% of them appeared once. 1.2% of the sample goes to the ten largest clones.

CD8 naive samples were CD45RO-negative cells positively selected for CCR7, giving a CD45RA+CCR7+ population that excluded TemRA cells. The donors were healthy, HIV-negative adults with no recently reported acute infections or vaccinations. Only Caucasian adults living in Nashville, Tennessee, USA were represented among the donors. Blood was collected by leukapheresis, and PBMCs were isolated by Ficoll-Histopaque density gradient centrifugation and then cryopreserved in liquid nitrogen vapor phase. Analytical flow cytometry was used to check the purity and quantity of every magnetically sorted T cell population. Each sorted fraction had its genomic DNA isolated and then quantified by UV absorbance on a Nanodrop 2000c.

The chain joins TRBV9 to TRBJ1-2, and TRBD1 aligns with 8 junction nucleotides. The receptor was isolated from a man younger than 30 in good health. Sequenced input: naive CD8+ T cells sorted from blood. Reading the label with the study, this specimen's cell subset or site is: CD45RA+CCR7+. The DNA reads TGTGCCAGCAGCCCGCACGCTCGATTCGAAGTCCCGGGACAGGCTATACCGGGCGGCTACACCTTC. Translation gives CASSPHARFEVPGQAIPGGYTF.